The 8 T cell receptor beta chains below were found in one sample sequenced in a study of beta chain features in type 1 diabetes. General study findings and limits: Moderate but significant shortening of TCRB CDR3s was recorded in all four CD4+ subsets from Type 1 diabetes patients.

Antigens for these TCRs are unknown. Reverse transcribing all isolated RNA meant expressed TCRB transcripts were sequenced. Clones were read by immunoSEQ multiplex PCR, and TCRdb kept only the in-frame ones, dropping some. The top ten clones hold around 0.029% of a sample with around 260,000 clones, roughly 20% of them seen once. Sequencing input: naive CD4+ T cells from blood. All receptors derive from a woman aged 40 to 49 with type 1 diabetes.

The V and J genes are TRBV7-9 and TRBJ2-2, with 9 bases aligning to TRBD1. J gave up 0 bases and V 5 bases, and 4 bases lay outside the gene matches. From germline, CDR1 is SEHNR and CDR2 FQNEAQ (reference sequence). This CDR3 is 16 amino acids long. CDR3 sequence (DNA): TGTGCCAGCAGCCCCAGACAGGGGGCGAACACCGGGGAGCTGTTTTTT. Translation gives CASSPRQGANTGELFF.

This clone was found a few times. The chain couples TRBV2 to TRBJ1-1; D remains unclear. Germline CDR1 SNHLY, CDR2 FYNNEI. Trimming pared 6 bases from V and 0 bases from J, leaving 8 bases between. CDR3 size: 13 residues. Here the CDR3 DNA reads TGTGCCAGCAGACTAGGCTTGAACACTGAAGCTTTCTTT. Its protein product is CASRLGLNTEAFF.

The chain uses TRBV5-1 and TRBJ2-3, with 8 bases identical to TRBD1. This CDR3 is 14 amino acids long. Trimming at V came to 4 bases and at J to 4 bases, leaving 5 bases not matched to a gene. CDR1 and CDR2 from the germline V gene are SGHRS and YFSETQ. The CDR3 sequence: CASSADRVPDTQYF. The CDR3 bases are TGCGCCAGCAGCGCGGACAGGGTTCCAGATACGCAGTATTTT.

V gene TRBV30 combines with J gene TRBJ1-5; no definite D call. CDR3 length: 16 amino acids. Trimming removed 1 base from V and 3 bases from J, with 16 bases in between. In germline, CDR1 is GTSNPN, CDR2 SVGIG (reference sequence). Written as DNA, the CDR3 is TGTGCCTGGAGTGGGCAGGCGACGCCATTCAATCAGCCCCAGCATTTT. Protein sequence: CAWSGQATPFNQPQHF.

This clone has a handful of counts. The V gene is TRBV19, the J gene TRBJ2-1; 11 bases align to TRBD2. The germline gives CDR1 LNHDA, CDR2 SQIVND (reference sequence). The J segment lost 2 bases and the V segment lost 8 bases, leaving 5 bases of the junction unmatched. The CDR3 spans 15 residues. The CDR3 DNA reads as TGTGCCAGTCGTCTAGCGGGGGGTCCCTACAATGAGCAGTTCTTC. This translates into CASRLAGGPYNEQFF. The whole variable domain, remainder taken from reference TRBV19 and TRBJ2-1, is DGGITQSPKYLFRKEGQNVTLSCEQNLNHDAMYWYRQDPGQGLRLIYYSQIVNDFQKGDIAEGYSVSREKKESFPLTVTSAQKNPTAFYLCASRLAGGPYNEQFFGPGTRLTVL.

This chain connects TRBV6-5 to TRBJ1-2; tentative D call: TRBD1 (6 bases). From germline, CDR1 is MNHEY and CDR2 SVGAGI. Trimming stripped 6 bases from V and 3 bases from J, with 11 bases between. The CDR3 runs to 13 residues. The CDR3 spells CASRGGGYYGYTF. DNA for the CDR3: TGTGCCAGCAGGGGAGGGGGGTACTATGGCTACACCTTC.

This clone was seen more than once but under ten times. This chain joins TRBV7-9 and TRBJ2-7, with TRBD2 identical over 12 bases. V was clipped by 5 bases and J by 5 bases; unmatched bases: 7. This CDR3 contains 15 residues. Germline values: CDR1 SEHNR, CDR2 FQNEAQ (reference sequence). The CDR3 sequence is CASSPGLAGSHEQYF. The DNA of the CDR3 is TGTGCCAGCAGCCCAGGACTAGCGGGGTCCCACGAGCAGTACTTC.

The gene calls are TRBV6-6 and TRBJ2-7, with 8 bases lining up with TRBD2. The J segment lost 7 bases and the V segment lost 8 bases, leaving 13 bases of the junction unmatched. This CDR3 is 14 amino acids long. Looked up from germline, CDR1 is MNHNY and CDR2 is SVGAGI (reference sequence). The CDR3 protein is CASASPGLGEEQYF. CDR3 DNA: TGTGCCAGCGCCTCACCGGGACTAGGGGAAGAGCAGTACTTC.